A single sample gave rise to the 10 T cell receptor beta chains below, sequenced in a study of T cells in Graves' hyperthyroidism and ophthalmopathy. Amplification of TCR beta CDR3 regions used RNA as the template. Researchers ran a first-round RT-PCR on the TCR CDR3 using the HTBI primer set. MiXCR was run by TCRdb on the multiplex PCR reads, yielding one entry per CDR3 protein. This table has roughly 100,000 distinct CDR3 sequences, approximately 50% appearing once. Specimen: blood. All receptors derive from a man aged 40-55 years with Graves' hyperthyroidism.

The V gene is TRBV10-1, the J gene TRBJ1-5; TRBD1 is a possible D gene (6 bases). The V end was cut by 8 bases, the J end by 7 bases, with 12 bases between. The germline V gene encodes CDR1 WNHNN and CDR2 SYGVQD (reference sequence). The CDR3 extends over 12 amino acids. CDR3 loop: CASRQEEQPQHF. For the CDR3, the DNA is TGCGCCAGCCGACAGGAGGAACAGCCCCAGCATTTT.

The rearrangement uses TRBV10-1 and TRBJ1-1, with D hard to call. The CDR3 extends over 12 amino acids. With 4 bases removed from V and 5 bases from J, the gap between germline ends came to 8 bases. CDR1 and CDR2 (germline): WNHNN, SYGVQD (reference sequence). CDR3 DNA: TGCGCCAGCAGTGTTACGGGGACTGAAGCTTTCTTT. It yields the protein CASSVTGTEAFF.

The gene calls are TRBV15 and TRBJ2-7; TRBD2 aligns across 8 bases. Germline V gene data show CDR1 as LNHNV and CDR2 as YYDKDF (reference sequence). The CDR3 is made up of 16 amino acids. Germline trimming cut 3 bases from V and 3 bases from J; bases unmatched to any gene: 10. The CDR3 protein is CATSSQVVAGSYEQYF. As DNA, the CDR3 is TGTGCCACCAGCAGCCAGGTAGTAGCGGGGAGCTACGAGCAGTACTTC.

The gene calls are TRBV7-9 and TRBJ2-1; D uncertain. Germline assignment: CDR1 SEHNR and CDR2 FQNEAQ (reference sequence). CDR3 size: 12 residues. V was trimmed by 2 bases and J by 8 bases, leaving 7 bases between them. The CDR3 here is CASSLQWDEQFF. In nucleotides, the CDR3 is TGTGCCAGCAGCTTACAGTGGGATGAGCAGTTCTTC.

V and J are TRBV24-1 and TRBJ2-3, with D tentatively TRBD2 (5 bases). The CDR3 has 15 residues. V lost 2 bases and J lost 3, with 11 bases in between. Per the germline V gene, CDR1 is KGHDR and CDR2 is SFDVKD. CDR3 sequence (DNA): TGTGCCACCAGTGATTATAGGGAGCGAACAGATACGCAGTATTTT. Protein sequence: CATSDYRERTDTQYF.

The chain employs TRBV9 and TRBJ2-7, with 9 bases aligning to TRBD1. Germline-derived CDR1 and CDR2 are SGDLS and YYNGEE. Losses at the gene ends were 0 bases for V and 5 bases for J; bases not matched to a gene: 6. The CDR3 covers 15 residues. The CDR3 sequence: CASSVGTGGRNEQYF. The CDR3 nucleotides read TGTGCCAGCAGCGTAGGAACAGGGGGCCGGAACGAGCAGTACTTC.

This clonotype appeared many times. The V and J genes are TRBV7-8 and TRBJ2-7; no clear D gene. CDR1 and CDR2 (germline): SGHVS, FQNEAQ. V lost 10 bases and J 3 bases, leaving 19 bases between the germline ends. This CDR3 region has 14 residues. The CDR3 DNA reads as TGTGCCACCTCACCCCCCGGCCTGGGCTACGAGCAGTACTTC. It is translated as CATSPPGLGYEQYF.

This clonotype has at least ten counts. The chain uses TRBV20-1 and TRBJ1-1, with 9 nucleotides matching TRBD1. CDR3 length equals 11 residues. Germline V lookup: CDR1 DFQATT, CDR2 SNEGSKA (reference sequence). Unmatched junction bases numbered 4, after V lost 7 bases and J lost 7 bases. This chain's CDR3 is CSVDRGDEAFF. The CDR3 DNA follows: TGCAGTGTTGACAGGGGGGATGAAGCTTTCTTT.

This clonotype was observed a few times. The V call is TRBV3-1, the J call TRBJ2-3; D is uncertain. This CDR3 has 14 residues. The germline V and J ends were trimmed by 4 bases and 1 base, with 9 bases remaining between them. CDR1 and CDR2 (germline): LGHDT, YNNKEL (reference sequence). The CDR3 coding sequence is TGTGCCAGCAGCCGGGCGACTGGCACAGATACGCAGTATTTT. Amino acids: CASSRATGTDTQYF.

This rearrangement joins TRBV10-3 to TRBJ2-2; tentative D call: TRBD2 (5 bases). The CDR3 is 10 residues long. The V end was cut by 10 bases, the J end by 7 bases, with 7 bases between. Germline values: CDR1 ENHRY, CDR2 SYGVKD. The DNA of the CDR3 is TGTGCCACCACTAGCGGGGAGCTGTTTTTT. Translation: CATTSGELFF.